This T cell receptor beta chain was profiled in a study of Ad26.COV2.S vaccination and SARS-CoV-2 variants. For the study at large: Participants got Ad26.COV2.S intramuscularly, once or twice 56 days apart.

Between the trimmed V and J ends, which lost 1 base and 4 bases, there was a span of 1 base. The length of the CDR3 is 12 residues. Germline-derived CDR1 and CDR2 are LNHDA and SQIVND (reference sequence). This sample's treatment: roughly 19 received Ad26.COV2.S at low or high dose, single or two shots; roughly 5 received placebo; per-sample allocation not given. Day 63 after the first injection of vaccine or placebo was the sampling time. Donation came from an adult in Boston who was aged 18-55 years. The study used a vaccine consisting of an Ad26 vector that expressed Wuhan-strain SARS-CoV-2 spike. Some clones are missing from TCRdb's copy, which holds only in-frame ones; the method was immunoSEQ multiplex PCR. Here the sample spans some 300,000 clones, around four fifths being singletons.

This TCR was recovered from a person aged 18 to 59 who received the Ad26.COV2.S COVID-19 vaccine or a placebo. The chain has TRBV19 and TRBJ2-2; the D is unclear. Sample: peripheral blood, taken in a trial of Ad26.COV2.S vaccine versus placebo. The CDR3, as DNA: TGTGCCAGTAGTATAGCCACCGGGGAGCTGTTTTTT. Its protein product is CASSIATGELFF.